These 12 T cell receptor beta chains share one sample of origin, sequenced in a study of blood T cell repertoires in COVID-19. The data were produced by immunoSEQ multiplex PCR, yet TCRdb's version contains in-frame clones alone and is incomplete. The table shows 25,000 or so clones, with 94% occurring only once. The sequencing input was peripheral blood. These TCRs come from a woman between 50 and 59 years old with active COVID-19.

This CDR3 is CASTPGVDLTSTDTQYF. The CDR3 bases are TGTGCCAGCACCCCTGGGGTGGACTTGACTAGCACAGATACGCAGTATTTT. The chain carries TRBV28 and TRBJ2-3; TRBD2 is a possible D gene (5 bases). Trimming took off 7 bases at V and 0 bases at J, with 20 bases between the two ends. The germline gives CDR1 MDHEN, CDR2 SYDVKM. This CDR3 region has 17 residues.

CDR3 sequence: CARATSGRCEQYF. Here the CDR3 DNA reads TGTGCCAGGGCCACTAGCGGGAGATGCGAGCAGTACTTC. This chain joins TRBV19 and TRBJ2-7; TRBD2 agrees at 11 bases. Germline CDR1 and CDR2: LNHDA and SQIVND (reference sequence). The CDR3 sequence is 13 residues long. Losses at the gene ends were 9 bases for V and 6 bases for J; bases not matched to a gene: 7.

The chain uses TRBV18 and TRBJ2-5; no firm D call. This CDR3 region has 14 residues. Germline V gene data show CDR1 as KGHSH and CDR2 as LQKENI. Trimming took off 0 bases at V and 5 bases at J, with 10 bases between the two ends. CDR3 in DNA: TGTGCCAGCTCACCACCGGTCGGGTTCGAGACCCAGTACTTC. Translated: CASSPPVGFETQYF.

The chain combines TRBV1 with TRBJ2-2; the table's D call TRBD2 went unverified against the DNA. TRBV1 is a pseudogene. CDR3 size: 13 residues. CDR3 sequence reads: CTSRCWNTGELFF. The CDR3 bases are TGCACCAGCCGGTGTTGGAACACCGGGGAGCTGTTTTTT.

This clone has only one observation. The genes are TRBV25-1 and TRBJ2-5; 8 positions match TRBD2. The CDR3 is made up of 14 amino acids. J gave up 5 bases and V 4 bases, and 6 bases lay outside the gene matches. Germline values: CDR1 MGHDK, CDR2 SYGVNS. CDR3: CASSGIAGTETQYF. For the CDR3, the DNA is TGTGCCAGCAGTGGAATAGCGGGAACGGAGACCCAGTACTTC.

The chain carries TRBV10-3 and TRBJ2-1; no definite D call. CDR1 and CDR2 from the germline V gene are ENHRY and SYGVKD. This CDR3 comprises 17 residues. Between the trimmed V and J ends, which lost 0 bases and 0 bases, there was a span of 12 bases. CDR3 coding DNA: TGTGCCATCAGTGAGTCGTTTGGCGGCAGCTCCTACAATGAGCAGTTCTTC. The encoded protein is CAISESFGGSSYNEQFF.

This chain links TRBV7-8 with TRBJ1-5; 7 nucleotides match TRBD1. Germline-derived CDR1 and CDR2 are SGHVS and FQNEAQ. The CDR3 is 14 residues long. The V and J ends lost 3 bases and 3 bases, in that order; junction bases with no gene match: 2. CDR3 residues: CASSFTGVNQPQHF. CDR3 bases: TGTGCCAGCAGCTTTACAGGGGTCAATCAGCCCCAGCATTTT. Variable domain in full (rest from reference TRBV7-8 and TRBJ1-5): GAGVSQSPRYKVAKRGQDVALRCDPISGHVSLFWYQQALGQGPEFLTYFQNEAQLDKSGLPSDRFFAERPEGSVSTLKIQRTQQEDSAVYLCASSFTGVNQPQHFGDGTRLSIL.

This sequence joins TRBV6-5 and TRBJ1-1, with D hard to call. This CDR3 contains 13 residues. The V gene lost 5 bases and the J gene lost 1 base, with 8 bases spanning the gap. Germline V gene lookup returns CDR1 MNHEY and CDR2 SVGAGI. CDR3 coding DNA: TGTGCCAGCAGTCCCGCAGGGAACACTGAAGCTTTCTTT. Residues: CASSPAGNTEAFF.

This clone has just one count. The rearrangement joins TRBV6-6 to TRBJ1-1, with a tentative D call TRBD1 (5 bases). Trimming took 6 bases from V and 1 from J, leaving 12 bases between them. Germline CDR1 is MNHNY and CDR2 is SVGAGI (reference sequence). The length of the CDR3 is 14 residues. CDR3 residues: CASRPSGGNTEAFF. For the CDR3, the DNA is TGTGCCAGCAGACCCTCGGGGGGGAACACTGAAGCTTTCTTT.

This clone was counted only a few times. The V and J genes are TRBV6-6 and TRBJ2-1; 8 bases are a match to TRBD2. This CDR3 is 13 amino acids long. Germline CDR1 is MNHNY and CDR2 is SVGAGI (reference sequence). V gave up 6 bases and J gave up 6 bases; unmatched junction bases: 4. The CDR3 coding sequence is TGTGCCAGCAGCCTAGCGGGCCCCAATGAGCAGTTCTTC. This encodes CASSLAGPNEQFF.

The CDR3 bases are TGTGCCAGCAGCTTACTAGCGGGGGGCTCGAGGGAGCAGTACGTC. Its translation: CASSLLAGGSREQYV. The chain couples TRBV12-1 to TRBJ2-7; the table's D call of TRBD2 was not tested on the DNA. TRBV12-1 is assigned pseudogene status. The CDR3 loop spans 15 amino acids.

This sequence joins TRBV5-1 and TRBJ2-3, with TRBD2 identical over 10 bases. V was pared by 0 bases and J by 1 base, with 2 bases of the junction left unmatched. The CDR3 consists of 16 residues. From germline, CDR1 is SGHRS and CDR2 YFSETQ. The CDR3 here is CASSLDLAGGTDTQYF. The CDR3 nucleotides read TGCGCCAGCAGCTTGGATCTAGCGGGGGGCACAGATACGCAGTATTTT.